This passage covers 13 T cell receptor beta chains from one sample sequenced in a study of blood T cell repertoires in COVID-19. Profiling relied on immunoSEQ multiplex PCR, and the TCRdb table lists in-frame clones only, not all of them. The data contain about 110,000 clones, just over 85% of them singletons. The sample taken for sequencing was peripheral blood. Receptor source: a human donor in a cohort sampled during active COVID-19.

V usage is TRBV2 and J usage is TRBJ2-1; 9 bases are a match to TRBD2. V was pared by 2 bases and J by 9 bases, with 5 bases of the junction left unmatched. Germline-derived CDR1 and CDR2 are SNHLY and FYNNEI. The CDR3 contains 14 residues. The CDR3 coding sequence is TGTGCCAGCAGTGAAAGCGGGAGGATGAGTGAGCAGTTCTTC. Translating gives CASSESGRMSEQFF.

The rearrangement links TRBV9 to TRBJ2-3, with a weak D call TRBD1 (5 bases). Per the germline V gene, CDR1 is SGDLS and CDR2 is YYNGEE. Trimming took 3 bases from V and 2 from J, leaving 13 bases between them. The CDR3 has 15 residues. The CDR3 coding sequence is TGTGCCAGCAGCGAATCCAGGGTGTCCACAGATACGCAGTATTTT. Translation gives CASSESRVSTDTQYF.

J is TRBJ2-3 and V is TRBV3-1 (or the pseudogene TRBV3-2); the D gene is possibly TRBD2 (6 bases). V was pared by 0 bases and J by 2 bases, with 9 bases between. The CDR3 runs to 15 residues. Germline values: CDR1 LGHDT, CDR2 YNNKEL (reference sequence). CDR3 residues: CASSQELAVTDTQYF. CDR3 DNA sequence: TGTGCCAGCAGCCAAGAGTTAGCGGTCACAGATACGCAGTATTTT.

The chain carries TRBV6-5 and TRBJ2-2; TRBD2 might be the D (6 bases). Germline loops: CDR1 MNHEY, CDR2 SVGAGI. Deletions cut 11 bases from V and 3 bases from J, with 13 bases between. This CDR3 is built from 13 residues. DNA for the CDR3: TGTGCCTCCGGCGGGGTCTACACCGGGGAGCTGTTTTTT. Translation: CASGGVYTGELFF.

Only a few counts were recorded for this clone. This rearrangement joins TRBV4-1 to TRBJ1-1, with TRBD1 identical over 9 bases. CDR3 size: 15 residues. Germline trimming cut 4 bases from V and 5 bases from J; bases unmatched to any gene: 8. CDR1 is MGHRA, CDR2 YSYEKL, per germline. The CDR3 reads CASSLGDREVTEAFF. The CDR3 DNA follows: TGCGCCAGCAGCCTGGGGGACAGGGAGGTGACTGAAGCTTTCTTT.

This chain connects TRBV27 to TRBJ2-3, with 10 bases that match TRBD1. This CDR3 is 16 amino acids long. V lost 3 bases and J lost 2; bases outside the gene matches: 5. The germline gives CDR1 MNHEY, CDR2 SMNVEV (reference sequence). CDR3 in amino acids: CASSLPGTGATDTQYF. The CDR3 coding sequence is TGTGCCAGCAGTTTGCCCGGGACAGGGGCCACAGATACGCAGTATTTT.

A few counts support this clone. The chain is built from TRBV4-2 and TRBJ1-2, with 7 bases fitting TRBD1. Germline V gene sequence: CDR1 LGHNA, CDR2 YNFKEQ. V was clipped by 0 bases and J by 1 base; unmatched bases: 5. The length of the CDR3 is 16 residues. As DNA, the CDR3 is TGTGCCAGCAGCCAAGAAAGCAACAGGGGTAACTATGGCTACACCTTC. Protein sequence: CASSQESNRGNYGYTF.

V is TRBV5-8 and J is TRBJ1-5; no clear D gene. Germline values: CDR1 SGHTS, CDR2 YDEGEE. V lost 0 bases and J 3 bases, leaving 4 bases between the germline ends. The CDR3 extends over 13 amino acids. The CDR3 coding sequence is TGTGCCAGCAGCTTGGACACCAATCAGCCCCAGCATTTT. Translating gives CASSLDTNQPQHF.

V is TRBV6-1 and J is TRBJ1-3; 8 bases agree with TRBD1. The CDR3 is 17 residues long. V trimming: 4 bases; J trimming: 2 bases; junction bases outside the gene matches: 10. Per the germline V gene, CDR1 is MNHNS and CDR2 is SASEGT. The CDR3 sequence is CASSATRQGMAGNTIYF. The CDR3 bases are TGTGCCAGCAGTGCTACAAGACAGGGGATGGCTGGAAACACCATATATTTT.

The J gene is TRBJ2-3, the V gene TRBV7-2, with 7 bases lining up with TRBD2. Germline V CDR1 and CDR2: SGHTA, FQGNSA. This CDR3 spans 15 amino acids. The V gene end was trimmed by 1 base and the J gene end by 5 bases; junction bases not matched to a gene: 6. CDR3 sequence: CASSLGGGGGDTQYF. As DNA, the CDR3 is TGTGCCAGCAGCTTAGGGGGCGGGGGAGGAGATACGCAGTATTTT.

V gene TRBV19 combines with J gene TRBJ2-3; tentative D call: TRBD1 (5 bases). Trimming stripped 5 bases from V and 3 bases from J, with 12 bases between. Germline V lookup: CDR1 LNHDA, CDR2 SQIVND (reference sequence). The CDR3 contains 14 residues. The CDR3 sequence is CASSPQRGTDTQYF. CDR3 nucleotides: TGTGCCAGTAGTCCCCAAAGGGGAACAGATACGCAGTATTTT.

V and J are TRBV7-2 and TRBJ1-5; TRBD1 matches 7 bases. V lost 4 bases to trimming and J lost 2 bases; unmatched junction nucleotides: 5. CDR1 SGHTA and CDR2 FQGNSA come from the germline V gene. The CDR3 covers 15 residues. In nucleotides, the CDR3 is TGTGCCAGCAGCTCCGACAGGGCAGGCAATCAGCCCCAGCATTTT. Its translation: CASSSDRAGNQPQHF.

The chain carries TRBV5-1 and TRBJ2-5; D gene unclear. The CDR3 contains 14 residues. V shed 0 bases and J shed 2 bases, with 8 bases lying between them. The germline gives CDR1 SGHRS, CDR2 YFSETQ. The CDR3 loop reads CASSLVRSQETQYF. The CDR3 DNA reads TGCGCCAGCAGCTTGGTTCGGAGTCAAGAGACCCAGTACTTC.